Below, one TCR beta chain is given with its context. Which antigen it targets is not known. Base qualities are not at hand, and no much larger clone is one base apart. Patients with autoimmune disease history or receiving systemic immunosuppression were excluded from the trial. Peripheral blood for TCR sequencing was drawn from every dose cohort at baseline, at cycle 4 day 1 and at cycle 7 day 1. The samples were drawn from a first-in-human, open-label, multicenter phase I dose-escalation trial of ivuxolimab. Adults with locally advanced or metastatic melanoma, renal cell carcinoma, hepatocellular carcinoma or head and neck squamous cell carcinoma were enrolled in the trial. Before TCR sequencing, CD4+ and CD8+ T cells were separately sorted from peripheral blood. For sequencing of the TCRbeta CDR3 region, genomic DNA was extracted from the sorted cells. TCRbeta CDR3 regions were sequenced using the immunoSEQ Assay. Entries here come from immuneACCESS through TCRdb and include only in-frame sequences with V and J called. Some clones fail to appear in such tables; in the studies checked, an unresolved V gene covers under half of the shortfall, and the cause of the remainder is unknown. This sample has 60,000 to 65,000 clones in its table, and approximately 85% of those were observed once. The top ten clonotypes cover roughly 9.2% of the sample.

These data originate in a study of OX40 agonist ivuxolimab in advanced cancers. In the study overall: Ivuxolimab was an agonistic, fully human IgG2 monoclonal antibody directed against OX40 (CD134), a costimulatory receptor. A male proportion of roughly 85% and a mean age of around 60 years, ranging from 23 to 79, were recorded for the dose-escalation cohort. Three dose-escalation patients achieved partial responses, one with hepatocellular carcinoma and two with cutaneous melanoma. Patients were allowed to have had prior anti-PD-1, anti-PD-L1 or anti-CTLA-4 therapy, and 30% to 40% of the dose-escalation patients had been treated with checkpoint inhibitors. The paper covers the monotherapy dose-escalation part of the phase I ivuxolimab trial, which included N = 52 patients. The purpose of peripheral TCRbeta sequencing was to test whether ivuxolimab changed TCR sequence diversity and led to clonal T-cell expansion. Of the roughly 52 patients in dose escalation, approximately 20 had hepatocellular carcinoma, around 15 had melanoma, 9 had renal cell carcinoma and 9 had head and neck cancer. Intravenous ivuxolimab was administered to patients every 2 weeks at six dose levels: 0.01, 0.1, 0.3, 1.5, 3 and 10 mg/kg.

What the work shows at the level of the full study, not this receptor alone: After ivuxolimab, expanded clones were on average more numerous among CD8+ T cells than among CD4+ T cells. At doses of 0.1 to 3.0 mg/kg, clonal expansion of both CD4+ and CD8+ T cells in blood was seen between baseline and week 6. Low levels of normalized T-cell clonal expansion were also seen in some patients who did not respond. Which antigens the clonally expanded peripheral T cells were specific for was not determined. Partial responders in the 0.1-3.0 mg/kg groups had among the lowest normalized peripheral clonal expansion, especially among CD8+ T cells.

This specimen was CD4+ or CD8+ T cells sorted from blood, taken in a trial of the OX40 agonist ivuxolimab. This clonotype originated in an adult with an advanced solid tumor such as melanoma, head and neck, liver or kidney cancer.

The DNA sequence is given as TGCGCCAGCAGCTTACAGGGTGTCGGAAACACCATATATTTT. Its amino acids are CASSLQGVGNTIYF. Here the chain combines TRBV5-1 and TRBJ1-3; 6 matching bases give a weak D call of TRBD1. Taken from cysteine to phenylalanine, the CDR3 has 14 residues. The CDR3 DNA has 42 bases and is translated from base 1. Trimming removed 2 bases from V and 4 bases from J, leaving 10 bases between the germline ends. CDR1 and CDR2 were assigned from the germline V gene as SGHRS and YFSETQ.